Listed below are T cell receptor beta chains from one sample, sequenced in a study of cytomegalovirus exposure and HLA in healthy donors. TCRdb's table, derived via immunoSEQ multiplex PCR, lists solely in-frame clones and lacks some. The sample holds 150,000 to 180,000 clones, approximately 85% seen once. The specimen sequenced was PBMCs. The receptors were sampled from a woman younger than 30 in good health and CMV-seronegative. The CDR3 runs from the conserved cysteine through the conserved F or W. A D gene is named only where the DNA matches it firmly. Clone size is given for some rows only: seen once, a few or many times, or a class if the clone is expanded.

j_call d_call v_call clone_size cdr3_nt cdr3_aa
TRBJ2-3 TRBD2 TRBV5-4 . TGTGCCAGCCATCGAGCGGGGGGCGAATACACAGATACGCAGTATTTT CASHRAGGEYTDTQYF
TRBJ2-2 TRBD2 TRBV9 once TGTGCCAGCAGCTCCCTAGCGGGGGGGTTTTTCACCGGGGAGCTGTTTTTT CASSSLAGGFFTGELFF
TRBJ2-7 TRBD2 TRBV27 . TGTGCCAGCAGCCTAGCGGCCTCCTACGAGCAGTACTTC CASSLAASYEQYF
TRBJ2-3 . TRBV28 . TGTGCCAGCAGTTTTTCTCCAGCGGCCTCCACAGATACGCAGTATTTT CASSFSPAASTDTQYF
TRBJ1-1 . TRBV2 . TGTGCCAGCAGTGCAGGGGCGGGCACTGAAGCTTTCTTT CASSAGAGTEAFF
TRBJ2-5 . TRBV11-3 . TGTGCCAGCAGCGCCGGTCGAGGGCCCCAAGAGACCCAGTACTTC CASSAGRGPQETQYF
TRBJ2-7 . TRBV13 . TGTGCCAGCAGCTTAGGATTGGGGGGATACGAGCAGTACTTC CASSLGLGGYEQYF
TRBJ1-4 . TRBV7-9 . TGTGCCAGCAGCCTAAACGCTCGGGATCCTAATGAAAAACTGTTTTTT CASSLNARDPNEKLFF
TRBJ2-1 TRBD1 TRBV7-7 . TGTGCCAGCAGCTCCGGGACAGGGGAGCAGTTCTTC CASSSGTGEQFF
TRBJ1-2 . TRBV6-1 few TGTGCCAGCATACGGGGATTCTATGGCTACACCTTC CASIRGFYGYTF